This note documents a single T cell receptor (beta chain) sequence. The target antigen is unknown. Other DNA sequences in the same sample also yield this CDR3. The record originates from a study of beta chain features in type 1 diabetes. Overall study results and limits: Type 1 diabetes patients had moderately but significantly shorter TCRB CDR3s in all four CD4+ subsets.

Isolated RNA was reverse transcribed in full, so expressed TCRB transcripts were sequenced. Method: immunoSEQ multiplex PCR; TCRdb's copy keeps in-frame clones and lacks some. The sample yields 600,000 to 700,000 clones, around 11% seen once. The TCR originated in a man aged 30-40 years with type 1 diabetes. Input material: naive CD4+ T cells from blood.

The CDR3 nucleotides are TGTGCCAGCAGCTTGGGGGGGCTTGGCACAGATACGCAGTATTTT. Its protein is CASSLGGLGTDTQYF. This chain uses TRBV5-4 with TRBJ2-3, with D tentatively TRBD1 (6 bases). With 0 bases removed from V and 1 base from J, the gap between germline ends came to 9 bases. The CDR3 loop spans 15 amino acids. CDR1 and CDR2 (germline): SGHNT, YYREEE (reference sequence).